This entry lists 29 T cell receptor beta chains sequenced from one sample in a study of blood T cells in healthy people across ages. A sample-barcoded 5' primer and a J-beta primer mix were used in a second PCR of roughly 6 to 11 cycles. TCRdb redid the calling of the 5' RACE reads with MiXCR, one entry per CDR3 protein. The table has 650,000 to 1,000,000 distinct CDR3 sequences, under 40% seen once; the top ten hold under 15%. Sequenced: blood. The source of these receptors is a man aged 18 to 35 in good health.

This clonotype was recorded many times. A read error may be the cause here, since a much bigger clone is one base away. This chain uses TRBV2 with TRBJ2-7, with a weak D call TRBD2 (6 bases). V lost 5 bases and J lost 11, with 28 bases in between. The germline CDR1 and CDR2 sequences are SNHLY and FYNNEI. CDR3 length: 16 amino acids. CDR3 nucleotide sequence: TGTGCCAGCAGTCTTCTCCAACCGGACCTCGGGGGTGTGGAGTACTTC. This encodes CASSLLQPDLGGVEYF.

V and J are TRBV27 and TRBJ1-1, with TRBD1 as a possible D gene (5 bases). The V end was cut by 6 bases, the J end by 3 bases, with 20 bases between. The CDR3 length is 16 residues. Germline values: CDR1 MNHEY, CDR2 SMNVEV (reference sequence). The CDR3 loop reads CASSPRTGPGDTEAFF. CDR3 nucleotide sequence: TGTGCCAGCAGCCCTAGGACGGGGCCGGGGGACACTGAAGCTTTCTTT.

The chain carries TRBV20-1 and TRBJ1-4; D perhaps matches TRBD1 (5 bases). The CDR3 sequence is 14 residues long. In germline, CDR1 is DFQATT, CDR2 SNEGSKA (reference sequence). The V gene lost 4 bases and the J gene lost 8 bases, with 17 bases spanning the gap. CDR3 nucleotide sequence: TGCAGTGCTAATCGCCGGGACGCCAGAGAAAAACTGTTTTTT. It is translated as CSANRRDAREKLFF.

In its sample, this clonotype was seen many times. V usage is TRBV6-2 or TRBV6-3 and J usage is TRBJ2-3; D is unresolved. V was clipped by 5 bases and J by 7 bases, with 10 bases between them. The CDR3 spans 12 residues. Germline V CDR1 and CDR2: MNHEY, SVGEGT. CDR3 sequence reads: CASSGQAHTQYF. CDR3 DNA: TGTGCCAGCAGTGGGCAGGCACATACGCAGTATTTT.

The table lists this clonotype with many counts. The CDR3: CASSPQSSRAHEQFF. Here the CDR3 DNA reads TGCGCCAGCAGCCCGCAGAGCTCCAGGGCCCATGAGCAGTTCTTC. The J gene is TRBJ2-1, the V gene TRBV4-3, with D perhaps TRBD1 (5 bases). The germline gives CDR1 LGHNA, CDR2 YSLEER. V was clipped by 4 bases and J by 8 bases, with 18 bases between them. The CDR3 totals 15 residues.

The chain combines TRBV20-1 with TRBJ2-5, with 8 bases aligning to TRBD2. The CDR3 runs to 16 residues. Trimming took 2 bases from V and 11 from J; bases not matched to a gene: 19. The germline V gene encodes CDR1 DFQATT and CDR2 SNEGSKA (reference sequence). In DNA, the CDR3 is TGCAGTGCTAGACCCTGGGGAGCGGGGGATCACAATGAGCAGTACTTC. Protein: CSARPWGAGDHNEQYF.

This clonotype was observed many times. The CDR3 nucleotides are TGTGCCAGCAGCGTAGCTAGGAAGAAGCAGGGGTACTTC. It translates to CASSVARKKQGYF. The V call is TRBV9, the J call TRBJ2-5; TRBD1 is a possible D gene (5 bases). Germline V lookup: CDR1 SGDLS, CDR2 YYNGEE. The CDR3 totals 13 residues. Trimming left V 0 bases short and J 13 bases short, with 16 bases between.

The rearrangement links TRBV10-3 to TRBJ1-6; D is unresolved. This CDR3 region has 15 residues. V lost 5 bases and J 5 bases, leaving 13 bases between the germline ends. Per the germline V gene, CDR1 is ENHRY and CDR2 is SYGVKD. The CDR3 DNA follows: TGTGCCATCAGTCCAGGACGGGGTAATAATTCACCCCTCCACTTT. Translated: CAISPGRGNNSPLHF.

This clonotype was picked up a small number of times. The gene calls are TRBV7-9 and TRBJ2-5, with D perhaps matching TRBD1 (5 bases). Germline V CDR1 and CDR2: SEHNR, FQNEAQ (reference sequence). The CDR3 sequence is 16 residues long. The V gene lost 1 base and the J gene lost 3 bases, with 15 bases spanning the gap. CDR3 region: CASSLVESGWKETQYF. The DNA for the CDR3 is TGTGCCAGCAGCTTAGTCGAGTCAGGGTGGAAAGAGACCCAGTACTTC.

V usage is TRBV20-1 and J usage is TRBJ2-2; no definite D call. The V and J ends lost 6 bases and 7 bases respectively, with 15 bases between them. The CDR3 is 13 residues long. The germline gives CDR1 DFQATT, CDR2 SNEGSKA (reference sequence). CDR3 loop: CSAERLIDGELFF. CDR3 DNA: TGCAGTGCGGAACGCCTGATCGACGGGGAGCTGTTTTTT.

The chain combines TRBV5-6 with TRBJ1-1; D not certain. The germline CDR1 and CDR2 sequences are SGHDT and YYEEEE. V lost 0 bases and J lost 4, with 7 bases in between. The length of the CDR3 is 13 residues. The DNA of the CDR3 is TGTGCCAGCAGCTTGGTCGATAGCACTGAAGCTTTCTTT. Translation gives CASSLVDSTEAFF.

Comment on this clonotype: Given a much more abundant clone one base away, this may be a read error. This rearrangement joins TRBV28 to TRBJ2-1; D possibly corresponds to TRBD2 (6 bases). Germline V gene data show CDR1 as MDHEN and CDR2 as SYDVKM. The CDR3 extends over 14 amino acids. Here the CDR3 DNA reads TGTACCAGCAGACAACTAGCTCTTCGCAATGAGCAGTTCTTC. Amino acids: CTSRQLALRNEQFF.

V gene TRBV27 combines with J gene TRBJ1-2; D is perhaps TRBD1 (6 bases). From germline, CDR1 is MNHEY and CDR2 SMNVEV (reference sequence). The CDR3 runs 18 residues. V dropped 5 bases and J dropped 5 bases, with 27 bases sitting between them. CDR3 loop: CASSPERYPGADVYGYTF. The CDR3, as DNA: TGTGCCAGCAGTCCCGAAAGATATCCGGGGGCGGACGTATATGGCTACACCTTC.

This clonotype has a handful of counts. V is TRBV20-1 and J is TRBJ1-6; D possibly corresponds to TRBD1 (6 bases). The V gene lost 3 bases and the J gene lost 11 bases, with 17 bases spanning the gap. CDR1 and CDR2 from the germline V gene are DFQATT and SNEGSKA (reference sequence). CDR3 size: 14 residues. CDR3 sequence reads: CSASHTGLRAPLHF. CDR3 coding DNA: TGCAGTGCTAGCCATACAGGGTTAAGGGCACCCCTCCACTTT.

Only a few counts were recorded for this clonotype. The chain joins TRBV25-1 to TRBJ1-4; 9 bases map to TRBD1. CDR3 size: 16 residues. Germline values: CDR1 MGHDK, CDR2 SYGVNS. The V and J ends lost 0 bases and 6 bases, in that order; junction bases with no gene match: 5. The CDR3 DNA sequence: TGTGCCAGCAGTGAATATGGGACAGGGAGGGATGAAAAACTGTTTTTT. It translates to CASSEYGTGRDEKLFF.

This clonotype was seen many times. The chain has TRBV10-3 and TRBJ1-2; D not certain. CDR1 and CDR2 from the germline V gene are ENHRY and SYGVKD. CDR3 length: 13 amino acids. The ends were cut back, 2 bases at V and 5 bases at J, with 9 bases in the middle. Here the CDR3 DNA reads TGTGCCATCAGTGAGACGGACGATTATGGCTACACCTTC. It yields the protein CAISETDDYGYTF.

The V gene is TRBV5-5, the J gene TRBJ1-6, with TRBD1 matching over 8 bases. The CDR3 runs 14 residues. Germline lookup yields CDR1 SGHKS and CDR2 YYEKEE (reference sequence). With 4 bases clipped from V and 9 bases from J, the junction kept 6 bases outside the gene matches. The CDR3 sequence is CASSPDRVTSPLHF. CDR3 bases: TGTGCCAGCAGCCCGGACAGGGTAACTTCACCCCTCCACTTT.

This chain joins TRBV12-3 or TRBV12-4 and TRBJ2-3; 9 nucleotides match TRBD1. V dropped 7 bases and J dropped 5; count of bases not matched to a gene: 10. The CDR3 consists of 15 residues. CDR3 sequence (DNA): TGTGCCAGCAACCCTGGGGACAGGGCCCGAGATACGCAGTATTTT. Its protein product is CASNPGDRARDTQYF.

This chain uses TRBV29-1 with TRBJ2-7; D perhaps matches TRBD2 (5 bases). The CDR3 runs 14 residues. Per the germline V gene, CDR1 is SQVTM and CDR2 is ANQGSEA. V shed 6 bases and J shed 3 bases, with 18 bases lying between them. CDR3 nucleotides: TGCAGCGTGATAGCCGCTTCGGGGTACTACGAGCAGTACTTC. Amino acids: CSVIAASGYYEQYF.

This clonotype was seen more than once but under ten times. V and J are TRBV29-1 and TRBJ1-1, with unresolved D. From germline, CDR1 is SQVTM and CDR2 ANQGSEA. The CDR3 sequence is 10 residues long. V lost 5 bases, J lost 6 bases, and 7 bases lay in between. The CDR3: CSVPEAEAFF. In nucleotides, the CDR3 is TGCAGCGTTCCCGAGGCTGAAGCTTTCTTT.

The rearrangement uses TRBV12-3 or TRBV12-4 and TRBJ2-3, with 13 bases fitting TRBD2. V lost 5 bases, J lost 4 bases, and 3 bases stayed unmatched. This CDR3 has 15 residues. The DNA for the CDR3 is TGTGCCAGCAGTATACTAGCGGGGGGGTCAGATACGCAGTATTTT. Translating it yields CASSILAGGSDTQYF.

In DNA, the CDR3 is TGTGCCAGCAGCAAAAGTAAATTAGACTGGAGGGGAGAGACCCAGTACTTC. Protein product: CASSKSKLDWRGETQYF. The genes are TRBV21-1 and TRBJ2-5; the DNA was not compared with TRBD2, the D call given in the table. TRBV21-1 is recorded as a pseudogene. The CDR3 has 17 residues.

V gene TRBV4-2 combines with J gene TRBJ1-5, with a tentative D call TRBD1 (6 bases). The V end lost 0 bases, the J end lost 1 base, and 13 bases lay between the germline ends. CDR1 LGHNA and CDR2 YNFKEQ come from the germline V gene. CDR3 length: 17 amino acids. The CDR3 DNA reads TGTGCCAGCAGCCAAGATTGTGCAGGGGACAGCAATCAGCCCCAGCATTTT. Amino acid sequence: CASSQDCAGDSNQPQHF.

As concerns this clonotype: A much larger clone differs from this one at a single base, so this may be a read error. The CDR3 loop reads CASSPGGVSSYNEQYF. CDR3 DNA sequence: TGTGCCAGCAGCCCCGGAGGCGTTAGCTCCTACAATGAGCAGTACTTC. The V call is TRBV7-2, the J call TRBJ2-1, with a weak D call TRBD2 (5 bases). The DNA end favors TRBJ2-7, so the J call may be wrong. The length of the CDR3 is 16 residues. Germline loops: CDR1 SGHTA, CDR2 FQGNSA.

This clonotype was observed a few times. The chain is built from TRBV27 and TRBJ1-5, with D hard to call. Trimming cost V 0 bases and J 1 base, with 7 bases left between them. There are 15 residues in the CDR3. CDR1 is MNHEY and CDR2 is SMNVEV in the germline V gene (reference sequence). CDR3 DNA: TGTGCCAGCAGTTTATCCCGGTGGAGCAATCAGCCCCAGCATTTT. This gives the protein CASSLSRWSNQPQHF.

The chain links TRBV12-3 or TRBV12-4 to TRBJ1-6; TRBD1 aligns across 7 bases. The CDR3 runs to 14 residues. With V trimmed by 3 bases and J by 7 bases, 3 bases remained unmatched. The CDR3 is CASSFAGGNSPLHF. As DNA, the CDR3 is TGTGCCAGCAGTTTTGCAGGGGGGAATTCACCCCTCCACTTT.

The V gene is TRBV20-1, the J gene TRBJ1-1, with D tentatively TRBD1 (5 bases). The CDR3 sequence is 12 residues long. V lost 6 bases, J lost 4 bases, and 12 bases lay in between. Germline loops: CDR1 DFQATT, CDR2 SNEGSKA (reference sequence). The CDR3 nucleotides read TGCAGTGCACCTAGACAGACCACTGAAGCTTTCTTT. It translates to CSAPRQTTEAFF.

This clonotype was seen repeatedly, ten times or more. Written as DNA, the CDR3 is TGTGCCAGCAGTACCACGGGACAGGTCATTTCACCCCTCCACTTT. Its protein is CASSTTGQVISPLHF. This chain uses TRBV12-3 or TRBV12-4 with TRBJ1-6; 8 bases map to TRBD1. The CDR3 has 15 amino acids. V lost 5 bases and J lost 9; bases outside the gene matches: 9.

The chain is built from TRBV4-2 and TRBJ2-7, with a possible D match to TRBD2 (5 bases). V shed 4 bases and J shed 0 bases, with 13 bases lying between them. Germline V gene sequence: CDR1 LGHNA, CDR2 YNFKEQ. The CDR3 totals 15 residues. CDR3 bases: TGTGCCAGCAGCCCTGAAGCGGACCGCTCCTACGAGCAGTACTTC. It specifies CASSPEADRSYEQYF.